The 11 T cell receptor beta chains below come from one sample, sequenced in a study of blood T cell repertoires in COVID-19. Clones were read by immunoSEQ multiplex PCR, and TCRdb kept only the in-frame ones, dropping some. The table has roughly 160,000 clones, 90% to 95% seen once. Specimen: peripheral blood. These receptors all stem from a man between 50 and 59 years old with acute or convalescent COVID-19.

The chain carries TRBV3-1 (or the pseudogene TRBV3-2) and TRBJ1-4; 9 bases agree with TRBD1. This CDR3 is built from 15 residues. Germline CDR1 is LGHDT and CDR2 is YNNKEL (reference sequence). Trimming took 5 bases from V and 6 from J; bases not matched to a gene: 7. CDR3 nucleotide sequence: TGTGCCAGCAGCTTCCCGGGACAGGGTTATGAAAAACTGTTTTTT. Protein: CASSFPGQGYEKLFF.

The chain links TRBV27 to TRBJ2-7, with D perhaps TRBD1 (5 bases). Trimming took 5 bases from V and 4 from J, leaving 12 bases between them. CDR3 length equals 13 residues. Per germline, CDR1 MNHEY and CDR2 SMNVEV (reference sequence). CDR3 amino acids: CASSRTGYYEQYF. The CDR3 nucleotides are TGTGCCAGCAGTCGAACAGGTTATTACGAGCAGTACTTC.

V is TRBV18 and J is TRBJ2-1; 9 bases match TRBD2. This CDR3 is 14 amino acids long. Per germline, CDR1 KGHSH and CDR2 LQKENI. V gave up 4 bases and J gave up 5 bases; unmatched junction bases: 3. CDR3 residues: CASSLAGADNEQFF. The CDR3 nucleotides read TGTGCCAGCTCACTAGCGGGGGCTGACAATGAGCAGTTCTTC.

The CDR3 coding sequence is TGTGCCAGCAGCCTAAATGCCGGGACTAGCGGTTACAATGAGCAGTTCTTC. Amino acids: CASSLNAGTSGYNEQFF. The chain carries TRBV5-6 and TRBJ2-1; TRBD2 agrees at 11 bases. The trim removed 4 bases at V and 4 bases at J, leaving 10 bases unmatched. CDR1 is SGHDT, CDR2 YYEEEE, per germline. The CDR3 spans 17 residues.

The chain combines TRBV9 with TRBJ2-2; D uncertain. V was clipped by 3 bases and J by 5 bases, with 5 bases between them. Germline assignment: CDR1 SGDLS and CDR2 YYNGEE. The CDR3 is 12 residues long. The CDR3 sequence is CASSGGTGELFF. The CDR3 DNA sequence: TGTGCCAGCAGCGGAGGTACCGGGGAGCTGTTTTTT.

The V and J genes are TRBV27 and TRBJ2-2; D may be TRBD2 (6 bases). The CDR3 extends over 16 amino acids. Trimming stripped 2 bases from V and 2 bases from J, with 12 bases between. Germline CDR1 MNHEY, CDR2 SMNVEV (reference sequence). DNA of the CDR3: TGTGCCAGCAGTTTAGAGGTAGCGGTAAACACCGGGGAGCTGTTTTTT. Translating it yields CASSLEVAVNTGELFF.

J is TRBJ1-3 and V is TRBV6-5, with no clear D. The V and J ends lost 7 bases and 4 bases respectively, with 11 bases between them. CDR3 length: 13 residues. Germline V gene data show CDR1 as MNHEY and CDR2 as SVGAGI. The CDR3: CASTRAGGNTIYF. The CDR3 nucleotides read TGTGCCAGCACTAGGGCGGGAGGAAACACCATATATTTT.

The V gene is TRBV15, the J gene TRBJ2-5; 9 bases fit TRBD2. CDR3 length: 15 amino acids. Trimming removed 1 base from V and 5 bases from J; junction bases left unmatched: 5. The germline gives CDR1 LNHNV, CDR2 YYDKDF (reference sequence). The CDR3 nucleotides are TGTGCCACCAGCAGAGTGGCGGGAGGGGGGGAGACCCAGTACTTC. The encoded protein is CATSRVAGGGETQYF. Full variable domain (missing parts from reference TRBV15 and TRBJ2-5): DAMVIQNPRYQVTQFGKPVTLSCSQTLNHNVMYWYQQKSSQAPKLLFHYYDKDFNNEADTPDNFQSRRPNTSFCFLDIRSPGLGDTAMYLCATSRVAGGGETQYFGPGTRLLVL.

J is TRBJ1-5 and V is TRBV6-6; 8 nucleotides line up with TRBD1. V gave up 4 bases and J gave up 6 bases; unmatched junction bases: 5. The CDR3 is 14 residues long. CDR1 is MNHNY, CDR2 SVGAGI, per germline (reference sequence). Here the CDR3 DNA reads TGTGCCAGCAGTTCCGGACAGGGTAGTCAGCCCCAGCATTTT. Residues: CASSSGQGSQPQHF.

This clone was counted a single time. The chain employs TRBV7-9 and TRBJ2-1, with D tentatively TRBD1 (6 bases). Looked up from germline, CDR1 is SEHNR and CDR2 is FQNEAQ (reference sequence). V lost 5 bases and J 6 bases, leaving 11 bases between the germline ends. CDR3 length equals 13 residues. The chain's CDR3 is CASSQLGGNEQFF. The CDR3, as DNA: TGTGCCAGCAGCCAGTTAGGGGGCAATGAGCAGTTCTTC.

This chain joins TRBV10-3 and TRBJ1-5; weak D call: TRBD1 (6 bases). From germline, CDR1 is ENHRY and CDR2 SYGVKD. The CDR3 has 15 amino acids. With 4 bases removed from V and 1 base from J, the gap between germline ends came to 11 bases. DNA of the CDR3: TGTGCCATCAGTGGAAACAGGGAAAGCAATCAGCCCCAGCATTTT. This encodes CAISGNRESNQPQHF.